This entry lists 24 T cell receptor beta chains sequenced from one sample in a study of tumor-infiltrating lymphocytes in primary liver carcinoma (dated 2017 in TCRdb). Blood RNA was extracted from unsorted whole blood with TRIzol reagent; germline DNA came from the DNeasy Blood & Tissue kit. This sample was sequenced with an Illumina HiSeq 2500. A constant-region primer and ProtoScript II reverse transcriptase were used to reverse-transcribe TCRbeta-specific cDNA from approximately 450 ng total RNA. TCRbeta libraries were built with three nested multiplex PCR rounds, a slightly modified ARM-PCR procedure. Multiplex TRBV1-TRBV30 forward primers and a Cbeta reverse primer were used in the first two PCR rounds, each of which was run for 10 to 11 cycles. Using fastp at Q25 and MiXCR, TCRdb reprocessed the public reads and kept productive beta chains. Rows are unified per CDR3 protein, each entry keeping the most common DNA and genes. For this sample the table gives about 180,000 distinct CDR3 sequences, of which over 45% were detected only once. Of the sample, less than 75% is held by the ten largest clones.

Sequences were obtained from peripheral blood. The source is a man between 40 and 49 years old with primary liver carcinoma and hepatitis B virus infection.

Notes on this clonotype: A much larger clone is a single base away; this may be a read error. The chain uses TRBV6-1 and TRBJ2-3, with a possible D match to TRBD2 (5 bases). Germline V gene sequence: CDR1 MNHNS, CDR2 SASEGT. This CDR3 comprises 15 residues. The CDR3 loop is CASSPGVGATDTHYF. The CDR3 DNA reads as TGTGCCAGCAGTCCCGGGGTGGGTGCCACAGATACGCACTATTTT.

The chain recombines TRBV12-3 or TRBV12-4 with TRBJ1-1; unclear D gene. The CDR3 has 15 residues. V was clipped by 7 bases and J by 1 base, with 16 bases between them. The CDR3 loop reads CASILDLVANTEAFF. The CDR3 DNA is TGTGCCAGCATTCTCGATCTGGTTGCGAACACTGAAGCTTTCTTT.

This chain links TRBV6-1 with TRBJ1-1; D ambiguous. This CDR3 has 14 amino acids. Germline loops: CDR1 MNHNS, CDR2 SASEGT. The ends were cut back, 2 bases at V and 1 base at J, with 8 bases in the middle. The CDR3 nucleotides are TGTGCCAGCAGTGAAAATCCTGGGAACACTGAAGCTTTCTTT. It codes for CASSENPGNTEAFF.

This clonotype was observed once. Since the CDR3 does not end with the conserved phenylalanine or tryptophan, this likely comes from a read error. V usage is TRBV12-3 or TRBV12-4 and J usage is TRBJ2-5; D gene unclear. The CDR3 consists of 12 residues. The CDR3: CASSIHQESQYS. The DNA for the CDR3 is TGTGCCAGCAGTATTCACCAAGAGTCCCAGTACTCC.

In this sample, this clonotype turned up a few times. The chain uses TRBV4-1 and TRBJ2-7; D may be TRBD1 (6 bases). The V gene lost 2 bases and the J gene lost 1 base, with 12 bases spanning the gap. The germline V gene encodes CDR1 MGHRA and CDR2 YSYEKL. The CDR3 consists of 15 residues. CDR3 loop: CASSQSPGQSYEQYF. The CDR3 DNA sequence: TGCGCCAGCAGCCAATCCCCGGGACAATCCTACGAGCAGTACTTC.

This sequence joins TRBV6-5 and TRBJ2-1, with 9 bases that match TRBD1. J gave up 4 bases and V 4 bases, and 8 bases lay outside the gene matches. CDR3 length equals 16 residues. CDR1 is MNHEY and CDR2 is SVGAGI in the germline V gene. This CDR3 is CASSSTDRGYYNEQFF. The DNA of the CDR3 is TGTGCCAGCAGTTCCACGGACAGGGGCTATTACAATGAGCAGTTCTTC.

Concerning this clonotype: An end of the junction does not agree with germline; a read error may underlie this. This chain links TRBV11-2 with TRBJ1-1; weak D call: TRBD1 (6 bases). The germline V gene encodes CDR1 SGHAT and CDR2 FQNNGV. The CDR3 is 13 amino acids. The chain's CDR3 is CASSLGGGAEASF. Written as DNA, the CDR3 is TGTGCCAGCAGCTTAGGCGGGGGCGCTGAAGCTTCCTTT.

This clonotype has just one count. The J gene is TRBJ2-4, the V gene TRBV6-1, with a weak D call TRBD1 (5 bases). Germline assignment: CDR1 MNHNS and CDR2 SASEGT. V lost 7 bases, J lost 6 bases, and 16 bases lay in between. CDR3 length: 14 amino acids. The CDR3 protein is CASNEQASRNIQYF. The CDR3 DNA reads as TGTGCCAGCAACGAACAGGCATCCAGAAACATTCAGTACTTC.

Regarding this clonotype: A junction end diverges from the germline sequence, so it may reflect a read error. The chain links TRBV6-5 to TRBJ2-2, with D possibly being TRBD1 (6 bases). Per the germline V gene, CDR1 is MNHEY and CDR2 is SVGAGI. CDR3 length equals 14 residues. The CDR3 reads CAGSFTGQTGELFF. In DNA, the CDR3 is TGTGCCGGCAGTTTTACTGGACAGACCGGGGAGCTGTTTTTT.

V usage is TRBV29-1 and J usage is TRBJ2-3, with a possible D match to TRBD2 (5 bases). The CDR3 sequence is 11 residues long. Germline CDR1 reads SQVTM; CDR2 reads ANQGSEA. V was pared by 6 bases and J by 12 bases, with 16 bases between. The CDR3: CSVGVGDTQYF. Written as DNA, the CDR3 is TGCAGCGTCGGGGTGGGAGACACTCAGTATTTT.

This clonotype was seen a single time. This chain joins TRBV11-2 and TRBJ2-1; 7 bases line up with TRBD2. The V segment lost 5 bases and the J segment 8 bases; nucleotides outside the gene matches: 9. Germline-derived CDR1 and CDR2 are SGHAT and FQNNGV. This CDR3 region has 14 residues. This CDR3 is CASSPLGGGDEQFF. CDR3 DNA: TGTGCCAGCAGCCCTTTAGGTGGGGGGGATGAGCAGTTCTTC.

A word on this clonotype: The junction shows a germline mismatch at one end, possibly a read error. The CDR3 nucleotides read TGTGCCAACAGCCAAGATTTGGGGTATGGGAATTTTGAGCAGTTCTTC. This encodes CANSQDLGYGNFEQFF. The V call is TRBV11-2, the J call TRBJ2-1; no firm D call. Looked up from germline, CDR1 is SGHAT and CDR2 is FQNNGV. This CDR3 region has 16 residues.

V and J are TRBV7-9 and TRBJ2-7, with a possible D match to TRBD2 (5 bases). The germline gives CDR1 SEHNR, CDR2 FQNEAQ (reference sequence). The CDR3 length is 15 residues. Trimming shortened V by 1 base and J by 2 bases, and 12 bases separated the two germline ends. CDR3 sequence (DNA): TGTGCCAGCAGCTTAGGGCAGCCCGGGACCTACGAGCAGTACTTC. Its protein product is CASSLGQPGTYEQYF.

The J gene is TRBJ2-1, the V gene TRBV29-1; D is possibly TRBD2 (6 bases). Trimming removed 4 bases at V and 0 bases at J, with 10 bases between. Per the germline V gene, CDR1 is SQVTM and CDR2 is ANQGSEA. The CDR3 is 14 amino acids. CDR3 coding DNA: TGCAGCGTTGCTCCTAGCGCCTCCTACAATGAGCAGTTCTTC. This translates into CSVAPSASYNEQFF.

The CDR3 loop reads CATSDPRENTGELFF. CDR3 nucleotides: TGTGCCACCAGTGACCCCAGGGAAAACACCGGGGAGCTGTTTTTT. The genes are TRBV24-1 and TRBJ2-2; maybe TRBD1 (5 bases). V lost 4 bases and J lost 2, with 10 bases in between. Germline lookup yields CDR1 KGHDR and CDR2 SFDVKD. The CDR3 length is 15 residues.

Turning to this clonotype: Just one base apart from a much larger clone, this may be a read error. The chain carries TRBV11-2 and TRBJ2-7; 14 positions match TRBD2. Germline V gives CDR1 SGHAT, CDR2 FQNNGV. The CDR3 is 16 amino acids. CDR3 in DNA: TGTGCCAGCAGCTCACTGACTAGCGGGAGGGCGGGGGAGCACTACTTC. This sequence encodes CASSSLTSGRAGEHYF.

This clonotype was counted at least ten times. The chain employs TRBV11-2 and TRBJ1-3; D is undetermined. The CDR3 sequence is 13 residues long. The germline V gene has CDR1 SGHAT and CDR2 FQNNGV. The V end was cut by 1 base, the J end by 4 bases, with 5 bases between. The CDR3 DNA is TGTGCCAGCAGCTTAGGGTGGGGAAACACCATATATTTT. Protein product: CASSLGWGNTIYF.

Points on this clonotype: A much larger clone is a single base away; this may be a read error. The J gene is TRBJ2-7, the V gene TRBV29-1; 13 positions match TRBD2. The length of the CDR3 is 17 residues. Germline V gives CDR1 SQVTM, CDR2 ANQGSEA. V lost 6 bases and J lost 3; bases outside the gene matches: 14. The CDR3 DNA reads TGCAGCGTGGGTGGGAGCCCGGGGACTAGCGGGAACTACGAGCAGTACTTC. Protein: CSVGGSPGTSGNYEQYF.

This chain connects TRBV29-1 to TRBJ1-2; the D gene is possibly TRBD1 (6 bases). The V end lost 4 bases, the J end lost 2 bases, and 8 bases lay between the germline ends. The CDR3 consists of 12 residues. Germline CDR1 and CDR2: SQVTM and ANQGSEA. The CDR3 bases are TGCAGCGTTGGAGGGGGGAACTATGGCTACACCTTC. As protein: CSVGGGNYGYTF.

The chain links TRBV12-3 or TRBV12-4 to TRBJ1-1; perhaps TRBD1 as D (5 bases). V was shortened by 3 bases and J by 7 bases, with 12 bases between the two germline ends. The CDR3 has 13 amino acids. Here the CDR3 reads CASSFTGRNEAFF. The DNA for the CDR3 is TGTGCCAGCAGTTTTACAGGCAGAAATGAAGCTTTCTTT.

On this clonotype itself: This is likely a read error, given that the CDR3 carries no conserved phenylalanine or tryptophan at its end. The chain combines TRBV6-5 with TRBJ2-7; D remains ambiguous. The CDR3 runs to 14 residues. With 0 bases removed from V and 3 bases from J, the gap between germline ends came to 9 bases. Germline loops: CDR1 MNHEY, CDR2 SVGAGI. The CDR3 is CASSYSTVRYEQYS. The CDR3 DNA is TGTGCCAGCAGTTACTCGACGGTTCGCTACGAGCAGTACTCC.

On this clonotype itself: A much larger clone sits a single nucleotide away, making a read error possible. CDR3 nucleotide sequence: TGTGCCAGCAACCCCGGGACAGGCACAGATACGCAGTATTTT. Its protein product is CASNPGTGTDTQYF. The J gene is TRBJ2-3, the V gene TRBV28; TRBD1 matches at 7 bases. Trimming at V came to 7 bases and at J to 1 base, leaving 5 bases not matched to a gene. The length of the CDR3 is 14 residues. Germline CDR1 is MDHEN and CDR2 is SYDVKM.

The chain carries TRBV5-1 and TRBJ2-7; TRBD2 aligns across 8 bases. CDR1 is SGHRS, CDR2 YFSETQ, per germline. The CDR3 spans 14 residues. Germline trimming cut 3 bases from V and 7 bases from J; bases unmatched to any gene: 9. CDR3: CASSSGGAGEEQYF. The CDR3 DNA reads TGCGCCAGCAGCTCCGGGGGGGCCGGAGAAGAGCAGTACTTC.

The rearrangement uses TRBV30 and TRBJ2-1; TRBD2 matches 12 bases. CDR1 GTSNPN and CDR2 SVGIG come from the germline V gene (reference sequence). Losses at the gene ends were 0 bases for V and 10 bases for J; bases not matched to a gene: 7. CDR3 size: 15 residues. The CDR3 sequence: CAWSVIPLAGGEQFF. In nucleotides, the CDR3 is TGTGCCTGGAGTGTAATCCCACTAGCGGGAGGAGAGCAGTTCTTC.